This T cell receptor beta chain stems from a study of control samples from healthy donors and cancer patients. Libraries were prepared by immunoSEQ multiplex PCR; TCRdb keeps only in-frame clonotypes and omits some of them. The repertoire has about 94,000 clones, 75% to 95% of them found once; the top ten carry less than 4.5%. Per the germline V gene, CDR1 is SNHLY and CDR2 is FYNNEI. This CDR3 has 15 amino acids. Trimming removed 2 bases from V and 7 bases from J; junction bases left unmatched: 9. This chain links TRBV2 with TRBJ1-2; 8 bases agree with TRBD1. This clonotype was sampled from a woman between 18 and 30 years old in good health. Input material: blood. This chain's CDR3 is CASSEPRTGKGGYTF. The CDR3 nucleotides are TGTGCCAGCAGTGAACCAAGGACAGGGAAGGGTGGCTACACCTTC.